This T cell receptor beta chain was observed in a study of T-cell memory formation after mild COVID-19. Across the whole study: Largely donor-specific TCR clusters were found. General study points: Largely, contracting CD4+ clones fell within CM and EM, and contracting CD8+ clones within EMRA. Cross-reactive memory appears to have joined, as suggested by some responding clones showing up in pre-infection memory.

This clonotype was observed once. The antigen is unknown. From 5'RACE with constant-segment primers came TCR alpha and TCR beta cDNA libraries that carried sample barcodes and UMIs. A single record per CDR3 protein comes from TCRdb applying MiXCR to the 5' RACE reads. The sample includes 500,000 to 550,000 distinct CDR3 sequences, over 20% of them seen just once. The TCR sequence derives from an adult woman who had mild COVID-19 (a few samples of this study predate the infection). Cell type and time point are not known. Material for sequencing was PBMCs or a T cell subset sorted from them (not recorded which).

The CDR3 DNA is TGTGCTAGTGGTTTAAAGGGGCCGGAGACCCAGTACTTC. Protein product: CASGLKGPETQYF. The rearrangement uses TRBV12-5 and TRBJ2-5, with D possibly matching TRBD1 (5 bases). The CDR3 runs 13 residues. V lost 3 bases, J lost 5 bases, and 10 bases lay in between. Germline V gene lookup returns CDR1 LGHNT and CDR2 FRNRAP.